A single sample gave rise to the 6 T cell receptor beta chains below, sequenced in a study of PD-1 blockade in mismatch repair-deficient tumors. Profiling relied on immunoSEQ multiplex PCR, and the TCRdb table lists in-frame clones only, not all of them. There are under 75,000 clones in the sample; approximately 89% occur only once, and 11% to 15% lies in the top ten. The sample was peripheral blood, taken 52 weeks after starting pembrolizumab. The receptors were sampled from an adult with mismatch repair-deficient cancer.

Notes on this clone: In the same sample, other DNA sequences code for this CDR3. Written as DNA, the CDR3 is TGTGCCAGTAGTATAGGACAGGGTAGTTCCTACGAGCAGTACTTC. The encoded protein is CASSIGQGSSYEQYF. The V and J genes are TRBV19 and TRBJ2-7; 7 nucleotides match TRBD1. V was clipped by 1 base and J by 1 base; unmatched bases: 4. Germline assignment: CDR1 LNHDA and CDR2 SQIVND (reference sequence). This CDR3 has 15 residues.

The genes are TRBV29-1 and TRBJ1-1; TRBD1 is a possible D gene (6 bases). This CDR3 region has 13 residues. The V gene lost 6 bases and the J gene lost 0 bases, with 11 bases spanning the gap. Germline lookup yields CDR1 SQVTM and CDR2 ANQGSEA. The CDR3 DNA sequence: TGCAGCGTCGGACAGCTAATGAACACTGAAGCTTTCTTT. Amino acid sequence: CSVGQLMNTEAFF.

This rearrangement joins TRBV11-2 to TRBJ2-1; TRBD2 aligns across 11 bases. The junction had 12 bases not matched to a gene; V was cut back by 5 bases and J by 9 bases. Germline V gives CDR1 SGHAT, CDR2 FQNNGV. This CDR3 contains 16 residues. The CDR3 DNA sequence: TGTGCCAGCAGCCCGACCGGGACTAGCGGCAGAGGTGAGCAGTTCTTC. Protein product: CASSPTGTSGRGEQFF.

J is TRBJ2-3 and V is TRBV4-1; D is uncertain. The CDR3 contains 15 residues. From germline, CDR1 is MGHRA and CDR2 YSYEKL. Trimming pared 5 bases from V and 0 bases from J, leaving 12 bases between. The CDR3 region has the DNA TGCGCCAGCAGCTTCCGGACGGAGAGCACAGATACGCAGTATTTT. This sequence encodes CASSFRTESTDTQYF.

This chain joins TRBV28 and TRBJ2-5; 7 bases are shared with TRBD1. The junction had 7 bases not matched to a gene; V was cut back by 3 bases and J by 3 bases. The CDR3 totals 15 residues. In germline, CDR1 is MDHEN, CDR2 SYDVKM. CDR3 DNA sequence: TGTGCCAGCAGTTTTACAGGGGCGGATAAAGAGACCCAGTACTTC. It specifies CASSFTGADKETQYF.

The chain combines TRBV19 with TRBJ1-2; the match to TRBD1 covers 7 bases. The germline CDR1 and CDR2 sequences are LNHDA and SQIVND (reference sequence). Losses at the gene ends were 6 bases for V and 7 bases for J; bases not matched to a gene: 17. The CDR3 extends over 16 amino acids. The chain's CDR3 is CASSRDWGRQGGGYTF. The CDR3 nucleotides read TGTGCCAGTAGCCGCGACTGGGGAAGACAGGGCGGTGGCTACACCTTC.